This passage covers 27 T cell receptor beta chains from one sample sequenced in a study of CD8+CD57+ T cells in acquired aplastic anemia (dated by TCRdb to the late 2010s). Sequenced using an Illumina HiSeq 2000. Genomic DNA was used as template for profiling of TCR beta VDJ combinations and CDR3 sequences. The public reads were reprocessed in TCRdb via fastp at Q25 and MiXCR, keeping in-frame beta chains. All rows with the same CDR3 protein become a single entry with the most common DNA and genes. Present in this sample are under 350,000 distinct CDR3 sequences, roughly 50% of which were seen just once. The top ten clonotypes cover around 7.6% of the sample. The sample comprised sorted CD4+, CD8+, or CD8+CD57+ T cells (not recorded which) from PBMCs. The origin of the receptors is a human donor with severe aplastic anemia or a healthy control (not recorded which).

This clonotype was picked up many times. The genes are TRBV7-2 and TRBJ1-5; 9 bases match TRBD1. The junction had 1 base not matched to a gene; V was cut back by 3 bases and J by 4 bases. This CDR3 comprises 14 residues. Germline V gene lookup returns CDR1 SGHTA and CDR2 FQGNSA. The CDR3 bases are TGTGCCAGCAGCTTCGGACAGGGGAATCAGCCCCAGCATTTT. Its translation is CASSFGQGNQPQHF.

This clonotype was found a few times. The chain carries TRBV6-4 and TRBJ2-1, with D perhaps matching TRBD1 or TRBD2 (5 bases each). Trimming removed 1 base at V and 7 bases at J, with 8 bases between. CDR3 length: 13 amino acids. Germline V gives CDR1 MRHNA, CDR2 SNTAGT. The CDR3 spells CASSDLGTNEQFF. The DNA for the CDR3 is TGTGCCAGCAGTGACTTAGGGACGAATGAGCAGTTCTTC.

CDR3 sequence reads: CASSAERQVIFTDTQYF. The DNA for the CDR3 is TGTGCCAGCAGCGCCGAAAGACAGGTTATCTTCACAGATACGCAGTATTTT. This chain connects TRBV9 to TRBJ2-3; TRBD1 might be the D (6 bases). Trimming stripped 3 bases from V and 2 bases from J, with 19 bases between. CDR3 length: 17 residues. Germline CDR1 SGDLS, CDR2 YYNGEE. The full variable domain, in which reference TRBV9 and TRBJ2-3 provide the parts outside the CDR3, is DSGVTQTPKHLITATGQRVTLRCSPRSGDLSVYWYQQSLDQGLQFLIQYYNGEERAKGNILERFSAQQFPDLHSELNLSSLELGDSALYFCASSAERQVIFTDTQYFGPGTRLTVL.

This clonotype came up many times. The chain joins TRBV5-8 to TRBJ1-2; 8 nucleotides align to TRBD1. The CDR3 covers 14 residues. The junction had 9 bases not matched to a gene; V was cut back by 7 bases and J by 4 bases. Germline assignment: CDR1 SGHTS and CDR2 YDEGEE. CDR3 in DNA: TGTGCCAGCGGCCAGGACAGGGCCTTCTATGGCTACACCTTC. The encoded protein is CASGQDRAFYGYTF.

This clonotype was recorded only once. The chain carries TRBV2 and TRBJ2-2; either TRBD1 or TRBD2 may fit D (5 bases each). Trimming shortened V by 6 bases and J by 6 bases, and 11 bases separated the two germline ends. The CDR3 spans 13 residues. The germline gives CDR1 SNHLY, CDR2 FYNNEI. The CDR3, as DNA: TGTGCCAGCAGCCCCAGGGACGCCGGGGAGCTGTTTTTT. Its protein is CASSPRDAGELFF. The full variable domain, in which reference TRBV2 and TRBJ2-2 provide the parts outside the CDR3, is EPEVTQTPSHQVTQMGQEVILRCVPISNHLYFYWYRQILGQKVEFLVSFYNNEISEKSEIFDDQFSVERPDGSNFTLKIRSTKLEDSAMYFCASSPRDAGELFFGEGSRLTVL.

This clonotype was seen repeatedly, ten times or more. The chain joins TRBV4-1 to TRBJ2-1; possible D gene TRBD1, 5 bases. Germline CDR1 is MGHRA and CDR2 is YSYEKL. V shed 4 bases and J shed 3 bases, with 13 bases lying between them. CDR3 length equals 15 residues. As DNA, the CDR3 is TGCGCCAGCAGCCGCACGCCCGACAGCTACAATGAGCAGTTCTTC. The encoded protein is CASSRTPDSYNEQFF.

This clonotype occurred many times. The CDR3 DNA is TGTGCCAGCAGCACCCAACCCACCGGGGAGCTGTTTTTT. It codes for CASSTQPTGELFF. The V and J genes are TRBV9 and TRBJ2-2; D is ambiguous. The germline V gene encodes CDR1 SGDLS and CDR2 YYNGEE. V was trimmed by 4 bases and J by 4 bases, leaving 8 bases between them. The CDR3 length is 13 residues.

This clonotype was seen a single time. The CDR3 loop is CASSEFGRGRHGYTF. For the CDR3, the DNA is TGTGCCAGCAGTGAATTCGGCAGGGGGCGTCATGGCTACACCTTC. The V gene is TRBV25-1, the J gene TRBJ1-2; TRBD1 matches at 8 bases. The CDR3 extends over 15 amino acids. Per the germline V gene, CDR1 is MGHDK and CDR2 is SYGVNS. After removal of 1 base from V and 6 bases from J, the junction contained 7 bases not matched to a gene.

The chain carries TRBV6-5 and TRBJ2-7; TRBD1 aligns across 7 bases. This CDR3 region has 13 residues. Unmatched junction bases numbered 10, after V lost 10 bases and J lost 4 bases. The germline V gene has CDR1 MNHEY and CDR2 SVGAGI. CDR3 nucleotides: TGTGCCATCTGGGACAGAGTGACTTACGAGCAGTACTTC. It yields the protein CAIWDRVTYEQYF.

The chain carries TRBV3-1 and TRBJ2-7; TRBD2 agrees at 9 bases. Germline CDR1 reads LGHDT; CDR2 reads YNNKEL (reference sequence). V shed 5 bases, J shed 7 bases, and the junction held 3 bases outside the gene matches. The CDR3 has 12 residues. In nucleotides, the CDR3 is TGTGCCAGCAGCTGGCTAGCGGGAGAGCAGTACTTC. It yields the protein CASSWLAGEQYF.

The J gene is TRBJ2-7, the V gene TRBV4-1, with D possibly matching TRBD1 (6 bases). The CDR3 loop spans 14 amino acids. Germline CDR1 and CDR2: MGHRA and YSYEKL. The V gene lost 1 base and the J gene lost 4 bases, with 11 bases spanning the gap. The CDR3 DNA follows: TGCGCCAGCAGCCAAGGGACAGAGACTTACGAGCAGTACTTC. This gives the protein CASSQGTETYEQYF.

This clonotype was detected ten times or more. The chain employs TRBV15 and TRBJ2-3; TRBD2 agrees at 8 bases. This CDR3 has 17 amino acids. Germline CDR1 reads LNHNV; CDR2 reads YYDKDF (reference sequence). Trimming cost V 0 bases and J 2 bases; bases outside gene matches: 7. CDR3 loop: CATSRDRRGGNTDTQYF. Written as DNA, the CDR3 is TGTGCCACCAGCAGAGATCGGCGCGGGGGGAACACAGATACGCAGTATTTT.

The chain employs TRBV29-1 and TRBJ2-7; a possible D gene is TRBD2 (6 bases). Per germline, CDR1 SQVTM and CDR2 ANQGSEA. This CDR3 has 12 amino acids. Trimming shortened V by 4 bases and J by 2 bases, and 9 bases separated the two germline ends. CDR3 sequence (DNA): TGCAGCGTTGCATCGGGGGCCTACGAGCAGTACTTC. This encodes CSVASGAYEQYF.

The chain uses TRBV19 and TRBJ1-2, with 8 bases matching TRBD1. V trimming: 6 bases; J trimming: 5 bases; junction bases outside the gene matches: 8. The length of the CDR3 is 14 residues. In germline, CDR1 is LNHDA, CDR2 SQIVND (reference sequence). The CDR3 loop reads CASRRTGSDYGYTF. The DNA of the CDR3 is TGTGCCAGTAGAAGGACAGGGAGTGATTATGGCTACACCTTC.

This sequence joins TRBV24-1 and TRBJ1-5, with 7 bases that match TRBD1. This CDR3 contains 16 residues. With 3 bases clipped from V and 0 bases from J, the junction kept 4 bases outside the gene matches. Germline V lookup: CDR1 KGHDR, CDR2 SFDVKD. For the CDR3, the DNA is TGTGCCACCAGTGATGCCGGGACAGTTAGCAATCAGCCCCAGCATTTT. It encodes CATSDAGTVSNQPQHF.

This clonotype was seen many times. The rearrangement uses TRBV6-2 or TRBV6-3 and TRBJ2-7; TRBD2 agrees at 10 bases. The germline CDR1 and CDR2 sequences are MNHEY and SVGEGT. CDR3 length: 15 amino acids. Trimming took 6 bases from V and 4 from J; bases not matched to a gene: 9. The CDR3, as DNA: TGTGCCAGCAGCCGAGCAGCGGGGGGGCCTTACGAGCAGTACTTC. As protein: CASSRAAGGPYEQYF.

The CDR3 region is CASSFGPRSYEQYF. The CDR3 DNA sequence: TGTGCCAGCAGCTTCGGTCCACGGTCGTACGAGCAGTACTTC. The chain joins TRBV14 to TRBJ2-7; D is uncertain. Germline CDR1 SGHDN, CDR2 FVKESK. V was cut by 5 bases and J by 4 bases, with 15 bases left in between. This CDR3 region has 14 residues.

The chain recombines TRBV6-5 with TRBJ2-7, with D possibly TRBD2 on 5 matching bases. In germline, CDR1 is MNHEY, CDR2 SVGAGI. V lost 0 bases and J lost 2, with 8 bases in between. CDR3 length: 14 residues. In DNA form, the CDR3 reads TGTGCCAGCAGTTACTCTCGGGAAACCTACGAGCAGTACTTC. It is translated as CASSYSRETYEQYF.

CDR3 protein: CASSLEGLAGGYNEQFF. For the CDR3, the DNA is TGTGCCAGCAGCCTAGAGGGTCTAGCGGGGGGGTACAATGAGCAGTTCTTC. The V and J genes are TRBV3-1 and TRBJ2-1, with TRBD2 matching 12 bases. After removal of 4 bases from V and 4 bases from J, the junction contained 8 bases not matched to a gene. The CDR3 is made up of 17 amino acids. CDR1 and CDR2 from the germline V gene are LGHDT and YNNKEL (reference sequence).

The chain couples TRBV6-1 to TRBJ1-1, with a tentative D call TRBD1 (5 bases). Germline V gene sequence: CDR1 MNHNS, CDR2 SASEGT. V lost 2 bases, J lost 11 bases, and 12 bases lay in between. The CDR3 is 12 residues long. CDR3 in amino acids: CASSETRGLAFF. CDR3 nucleotides: TGTGCCAGCAGTGAAACGAGGGGCTTGGCTTTCTTT.

The table lists this clonotype with a few counts. A read error may be the cause here, since a much bigger clone is one base away. CDR3 DNA: TGCGCCAGCAGCCTAGACAGGGGACGTGAAAAACTGTTTTTT. Translated, it gives CASSLDRGREKLFF. This chain uses TRBV4-1 with TRBJ1-4; 8 positions match TRBD1. Trimming took 4 bases from V and 7 from J; bases not matched to a gene: 5. The CDR3 contains 14 residues. Looked up from germline, CDR1 is MGHRA and CDR2 is YSYEKL.

The table lists this clonotype with many counts. The chain joins TRBV6-6 to TRBJ1-1, with 7 bases matching TRBD1. The CDR3 extends over 14 amino acids. Germline lookup yields CDR1 MNHNY and CDR2 SVGAGI (reference sequence). V was pared by 6 bases and J by 0 bases, with 4 bases of the junction left unmatched. CDR3 in DNA: TGTGCCAGCAGGCAACAGGGGTTGAACACTGAAGCTTTCTTT. Residues: CASRQQGLNTEAFF.

This clonotype showed up many times. The rearrangement uses TRBV6-6 and TRBJ2-7; maybe TRBD1 (10 bases). CDR3 length: 21 amino acids. Germline V gene lookup returns CDR1 MNHNY and CDR2 SVGAGI (reference sequence). V was pared by 1 base and J by 0 bases, with 28 bases between. The CDR3 sequence is CASSYFIRDRGGSGSSYEQYF. The DNA of the CDR3 is TGTGCCAGCAGTTACTTTATCCGGGACAGGGGCGGTAGCGGGAGCTCCTACGAGCAGTACTTC.

The chain employs TRBV20-1 and TRBJ2-1, with 8 bases matching TRBD2. The CDR3 has 13 residues. Germline values: CDR1 DFQATT, CDR2 SNEGSKA (reference sequence). J lost 9 bases, V lost 2 bases, and 6 bases had no gene match. CDR3 loop: CSARSREVLEQFF. CDR3 bases: TGCAGTGCTAGATCGCGGGAGGTACTTGAGCAGTTCTTC.

This clonotype was seen repeatedly, ten times or more. This chain joins TRBV7-8 and TRBJ1-5; 7 positions match TRBD1. Germline CDR1 and CDR2: SGHVS and FQNEAQ. V was clipped by 5 bases and J by 2 bases; unmatched bases: 3. The CDR3 loop spans 14 amino acids. In nucleotides, the CDR3 is TGTGCCAGCAGCAACAGGGGCGGCAATCAGCCCCAGCATTTT. This gives the protein CASSNRGGNQPQHF. Full variable domain (outside the CDR3, taken from reference TRBV7-8 and TRBJ1-5): GAGVSQSPRYKVAKRGQDVALRCDPISGHVSLFWYQQALGQGPEFLTYFQNEAQLDKSGLPSDRFFAERPEGSVSTLKIQRTQQEDSAVYLCASSNRGGNQPQHFGDGTRLSIL.

In this sample, this clonotype turned up many times. V is TRBV2 and J is TRBJ2-2; D is perhaps TRBD1 or TRBD2 (5 bases each). With 5 bases removed from V and 2 bases from J, the gap between germline ends came to 18 bases. There are 17 residues in the CDR3. Germline lookup yields CDR1 SNHLY and CDR2 FYNNEI. CDR3 bases: TGTGCCAGCAGTACCGGGACCACCCGTACAAACACCGGGGAGCTGTTTTTT. Protein product: CASSTGTTRTNTGELFF.

This clonotype was counted a few times. The chain links TRBV29-1 to TRBJ2-3; the match to TRBD2 covers 7 bases. The CDR3 runs to 13 residues. Germline-derived CDR1 and CDR2 are SQVTM and ANQGSEA. V shed 4 bases and J 5 bases; nucleotides not matched to a gene: 6. In DNA form, the CDR3 reads TGCAGCGTTGGGGCGATAGCGGGAGATACGCAGTATTTT. Its protein is CSVGAIAGDTQYF.